This T cell receptor (beta chain) appears in the sequencing data of a study of shared clonotypes between healthy human individuals. Overall study findings and caveats: Unshared clonotypes carried lower generation probabilities than those common to all four donors. Shared clonotypes: 4.5% to 5% naive CD4, about 3.3% naive CD8, 2.3% memory CD4, over 0.3% memory CD8.

The donor cohort consisted entirely of Caucasian adults residing in Nashville, Tennessee. Investigators spread the genomic DNA of each subset evenly over several immunoSEQ plates. Sequencing was performed with immunoSEQ multiplex PCR; in TCRdb, only in-frame clones are kept and a portion is missing. The sample carries 2 million to 2.5 million clones, more than 85% recorded once. This CDR3 comprises 13 residues. The ends were cut back, 0 bases at V and 10 bases at J, with 10 bases in the middle. The germline V gene has CDR1 SGHRS and CDR2 YFSETQ. Concerning this clone: Antigen unknown.

The V call is TRBV5-1, the J call TRBJ1-4, with D possibly matching TRBD1 (5 bases). Sequenced: naive CD4+ T cells from PBMCs. Regarding subset: CD45RA+ positively selected. The origin of this receptor is a man between 18 and 29 years old in good health. Some clones in this sample may be carry-over from other donors' samples. CDR3 region: CASSLEWGGKLFF. The DNA of the CDR3 is TGCGCCAGCAGCTTGGAATGGGGGGGAAAACTGTTTTTT.